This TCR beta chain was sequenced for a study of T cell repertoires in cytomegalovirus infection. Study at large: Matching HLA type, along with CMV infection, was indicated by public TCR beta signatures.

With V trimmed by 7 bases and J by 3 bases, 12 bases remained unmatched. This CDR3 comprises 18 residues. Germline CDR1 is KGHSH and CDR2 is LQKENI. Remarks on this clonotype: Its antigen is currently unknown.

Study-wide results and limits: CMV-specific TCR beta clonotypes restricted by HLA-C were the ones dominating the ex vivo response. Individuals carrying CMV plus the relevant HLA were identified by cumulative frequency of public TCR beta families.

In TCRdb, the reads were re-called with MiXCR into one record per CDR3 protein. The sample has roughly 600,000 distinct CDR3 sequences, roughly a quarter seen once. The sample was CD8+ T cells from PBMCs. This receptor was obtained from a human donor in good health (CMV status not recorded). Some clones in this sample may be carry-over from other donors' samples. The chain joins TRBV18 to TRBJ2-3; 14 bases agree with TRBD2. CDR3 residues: CASFGLAGGRSSTDTQYF. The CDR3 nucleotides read TGTGCCAGCTTCGGACTAGCGGGGGGCAGGAGCTCAACAGATACGCAGTATTTT.